This T cell receptor beta chain is from a study of blood T cell repertoires in COVID-19. For the study at large: Acute and convalescent COVID-19 specimens originated in the United States, Italy and Spain. T cells, B-cell-depleted T cells, or PBMCs supplied cDNA or gDNA.

This CDR3 is built from 17 residues. Germline V lookup: CDR1 SGHAT, CDR2 FQNNGV. The V gene end was trimmed by 5 bases and the J gene end by 0 bases; junction bases not matched to a gene: 10. Original data processing: Amplification of reference gene primers provided the estimated nucleated cell counts. Data came from immunoSEQ multiplex PCR; TCRdb stores just in-frame clones and leaves some out. V, J and clone size reflect that table, while D and trimming were determined from the DNA. The sample lists over 150,000 clones; 65% to 90% were seen once. The rearrangement uses TRBV11-2 and TRBJ1-3; 7 bases are a match to TRBD1. Sample: peripheral blood. This sequence was found in a man aged 50 or older with active or convalescent COVID-19. The DNA for the CDR3 is TGTGCCAGCAGCCGTTGGGGGGCAGGGGGCTCTGGAAACACCATATATTTT. It is translated as CASSRWGAGGSGNTIYF.